This T cell receptor beta chain came from a study of molecular identifiers for immune sequencing clone quantification. Naive CD8 T cell sorting was performed on the CD8+CD4-CCR7+CD45RA+ phenotype. Per germline, CDR1 DFQATT and CDR2 SNEGSKA (reference sequence). The V end was cut by 3 bases, the J end by 4 bases, with 13 bases between. This CDR3 region has 13 residues. Libraries of bulk TCR were made by previously described methods (with listed TCR primers). One entry per CDR3 protein, called by TCRdb with MiXCR from the PCR reads. The sample includes 460,000 or so distinct CDR3 sequences, around 25% of them seen just once. This clonotype was seen repeatedly, ten times or more.

Sequencing was done on a sample of naive CD8+ T cells from blood, with Jurkat cell RNA spiked in. The subset is: FACS-sorted CD8+CD4-CCR7+CD45RA+ naive T cells. The receptor was derived from a human donor in good health. Some libraries in this study had Jurkat cell RNA spiked in. The chain joins TRBV20-1 to TRBJ2-7, with D tentatively TRBD1 (6 bases). The CDR3 DNA reads TGCAGTGCTAGTTGGGACACGAAGTACGAGCAGTACTTC. This sequence encodes CSASWDTKYEQYF.